This T cell receptor (beta chain) was obtained from a study of CD8+CD57+ T cells in acquired aplastic anemia. General study points: Roughly 27 sequences, all CD8+ CDR3, were shared between patients and controls.

Regarding this clonotype: Its antigen is undetermined.

TCR beta VDJ combinations and CDR3 sequences were profiled from genomic DNA. A single record per CDR3 protein comes from TCRdb applying MiXCR to the reads. Here the sample spans some 200,000 distinct CDR3 sequences, just under 50% being singletons. An expansion of CD8+CD57+ cells by flow cytometry had been shown in patients chosen for sequencing. The diagnosis in all patients was severe acquired aplastic anemia. The clonotype originates from a human donor with aplastic anemia. Sequencing was performed on sorted CD4+, CD8+, or CD8+CD57+ T cells (not recorded which) from PBMCs.

The CDR3 sequence is CASSLDIRFNQPQHF. CDR3 coding DNA: TGTGCCAGCAGTTTAGATATTCGGTTCAATCAGCCCCAGCATTTT. The gene calls are TRBV12-3 or TRBV12-4 and TRBJ1-5; D not resolved. The CDR3 is made up of 15 amino acids. V gave up 1 base and J gave up 3 bases, with 10 bases separating them.